Below, 14 T cell receptor beta chains from the same sample are listed, as sequenced in a study of OX40 agonist ivuxolimab in advanced cancers. Assay used: immunoSEQ multiplex PCR; TCRdb lists only in-frame clones, some missing. This table has fewer than 65,000 clones, more than 80% appearing once. The sequencing here drew on CD4+ or CD8+ T cells sorted from blood, taken in a trial of the OX40 agonist ivuxolimab. These receptors all stem from an adult with an advanced solid tumor such as melanoma, head and neck, liver or kidney cancer.

This clone was detected once. The DNA for the CDR3 is TGTGCCAGCAGCTTTGGGCAGGGTGTTGGCTATGGCTACACCTTC. Residues: CASSFGQGVGYGYTF. V and J are TRBV7-9 and TRBJ1-2, with a possible D match to TRBD1 (5 bases). The germline CDR1 and CDR2 sequences are SEHNR and FQNEAQ (reference sequence). The CDR3 sequence is 15 residues long. Trimming took 3 bases from V and 4 from J, leaving 15 bases between them.

This sequence joins TRBV15 and TRBJ1-1; tentative D call: TRBD1 (5 bases). Per germline, CDR1 LNHNV and CDR2 YYDKDF (reference sequence). The CDR3 has 15 amino acids. The V end lost 4 bases, the J end lost 1 base, and 13 bases lay between the germline ends. In DNA form, the CDR3 reads TGTGCCACCAGCAAGGGACGGAGGGAGAACACTGAAGCTTTCTTT. Its translation: CATSKGRRENTEAFF.

The chain joins TRBV4-2 to TRBJ2-3; D may be TRBD1 or TRBD2 (5 bases each). Trimming left V 1 base short and J 6 bases short, with 14 bases between. This CDR3 comprises 15 residues. Germline CDR1 and CDR2: LGHNA and YNFKEQ. The CDR3 region has the DNA TGTGCCAGCAGCCAAGTCCCGGGGACCCTTGATACGCAGTATTTT. Translation: CASSQVPGTLDTQYF.

CDR3 sequence: CSARLTDTQYF. CDR3 nucleotide sequence: TGCAGTGCTAGACTGACAGATACGCAGTATTTT. V gene TRBV20-1 combines with J gene TRBJ2-3; no clear D. This CDR3 is 11 amino acids long. The germline V and J ends were trimmed by 2 bases and 3 bases, with 3 bases remaining between them. CDR1 is DFQATT and CDR2 is SNEGSKA in the germline V gene (reference sequence).

The chain uses TRBV10-3 and TRBJ1-6; TRBD1 aligns across 8 bases. The CDR3 spans 14 residues. Germline V CDR1 and CDR2: ENHRY, SYGVKD. V lost 4 bases, J lost 5 bases, and 1 base stayed unmatched. This CDR3 reads CAISGTGNNSPLHF. CDR3 DNA: TGTGCCATCAGTGGGACAGGGAATAATTCACCCCTCCACTTT.

The J gene is TRBJ2-3, the V gene TRBV13; TRBD1 aligns across 7 bases. The length of the CDR3 is 14 residues. Germline loops: CDR1 PRHDT, CDR2 FYEKMQ (reference sequence). V lost 3 bases and J lost 1; bases outside the gene matches: 1. The CDR3 region has the DNA TGTGCCAGCAGCTTCACAGGGGGCACAGATACGCAGTATTTT. This translates into CASSFTGGTDTQYF.

This clone was picked up one time. V and J are TRBV21-1 and TRBJ1-3; TRBD1, as called in the table, went unchecked against the DNA. TRBV21-1 is noted as a pseudogene. This CDR3 region has 13 residues. For the CDR3, the DNA is TGTGCCAGTACAGGGCGCTCTGGAAACACCATATATTTT. Translating it yields CASTGRSGNTIYF.

V gene TRBV19 combines with J gene TRBJ2-6; D unclear. This CDR3 has 18 amino acids. Germline lookup yields CDR1 LNHDA and CDR2 SQIVND (reference sequence). V shed 6 bases and J shed 0 bases, with 18 bases lying between them. The CDR3 bases are TGTGCCAGTAGATCAGGTTGGACGGCGAGCTCTGGGGCCAACGTCCTGACTTTC. Its protein product is CASRSGWTASSGANVLTF.

The CDR3 loop is CASSLGRGREETQYF. The CDR3, as DNA: TGTGCCAGCAGCTTAGGACGCGGGAGGGAGGAGACCCAGTACTTC. The V call is TRBV7-8, the J call TRBJ2-5; 9 bases agree with TRBD2. This CDR3 is built from 15 residues. CDR1 and CDR2 from the germline V gene are SGHVS and FQNEAQ. V lost 1 base to trimming and J lost 5 bases; unmatched junction nucleotides: 5.

The chain combines TRBV11-2 with TRBJ2-5; no definite D call. From germline, CDR1 is SGHAT and CDR2 FQNNGV. The CDR3 extends over 12 amino acids. Trimming removed 5 bases from V and 1 base from J, with 5 bases in between. The CDR3 DNA reads as TGTGCCAGCAGCAAGACCCAAGAGACCCAGTACTTC. It is translated as CASSKTQETQYF. The variable domain in full, completed from reference TRBV11-2 and TRBJ2-5, reads EAGVAQSPRYKIIEKRQSVAFWCNPISGHATLYWYQQILGQGPKLLIQFQNNGVVDDSQLPKDRFSAERLKGVDSTLKIQPAKLEDSAVYLCASSKTQETQYFGPGTRLLVL.

The chain carries TRBV19 and TRBJ2-5; 10 nucleotides match TRBD2. The CDR3 is made up of 16 amino acids. V was clipped by 3 bases and J by 5 bases; unmatched bases: 9. CDR1 LNHDA and CDR2 SQIVND come from the germline V gene (reference sequence). The CDR3 sequence: CASSIGVAGGGETQYF. For the CDR3, the DNA is TGTGCCAGTAGTATCGGAGTAGCGGGAGGCGGGGAGACCCAGTACTTC.

V usage is TRBV9 and J usage is TRBJ2-1; tentatively, D is TRBD2 (5 bases). The germline CDR1 and CDR2 sequences are SGDLS and YYNGEE. Trimming took 0 bases from V and 3 from J, leaving 10 bases between them. This CDR3 is built from 15 residues. The CDR3 here is CASSVAGNNYNEQFF. In DNA, the CDR3 is TGTGCCAGCAGCGTAGCCGGGAACAACTACAATGAGCAGTTCTTC.

The chain uses TRBV19 and TRBJ2-3, with a possible D match to TRBD2 (5 bases). The ends were cut back, 3 bases at V and 5 bases at J, with 12 bases in the middle. The CDR3 extends over 14 amino acids. Germline CDR1 is LNHDA and CDR2 is SQIVND (reference sequence). CDR3 sequence (DNA): TGTGCCAGTAGTATGGGGAGTGTGGGAGATACGCAGTATTTT. Translating it yields CASSMGSVGDTQYF.

CDR3 DNA sequence: TGCGCCAGCAGCCAAGAGGGACAGGGTGGTGGCAATCAGCCCCAGCATTTT. It yields the protein CASSQEGQGGGNQPQHF. This chain joins TRBV4-1 and TRBJ1-5; 9 nucleotides match TRBD1. The CDR3 contains 17 residues. J lost 2 bases, V lost 0 bases, and 5 bases had no gene match. Looked up from germline, CDR1 is MGHRA and CDR2 is YSYEKL.